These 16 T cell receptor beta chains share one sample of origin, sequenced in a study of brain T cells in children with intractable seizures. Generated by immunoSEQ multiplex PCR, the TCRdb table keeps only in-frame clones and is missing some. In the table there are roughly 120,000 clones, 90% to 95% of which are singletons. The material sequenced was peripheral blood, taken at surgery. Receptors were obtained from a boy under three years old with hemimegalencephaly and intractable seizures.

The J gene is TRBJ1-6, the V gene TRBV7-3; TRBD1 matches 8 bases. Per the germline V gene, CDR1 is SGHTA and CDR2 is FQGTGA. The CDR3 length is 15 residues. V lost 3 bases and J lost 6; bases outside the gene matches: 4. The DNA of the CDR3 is TGTGCCAGCAGCTTCTCGGACAGGGCTAATTCACCCCTCCACTTT. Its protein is CASSFSDRANSPLHF.

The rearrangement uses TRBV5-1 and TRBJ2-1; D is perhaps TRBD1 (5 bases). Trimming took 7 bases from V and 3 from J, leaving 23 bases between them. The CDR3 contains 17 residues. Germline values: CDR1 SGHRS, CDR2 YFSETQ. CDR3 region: CASSGPEQETYYNEQFF. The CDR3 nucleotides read TGCGCCAGCTCCGGCCCCGAACAGGAGACGTACTACAATGAGCAGTTCTTC.

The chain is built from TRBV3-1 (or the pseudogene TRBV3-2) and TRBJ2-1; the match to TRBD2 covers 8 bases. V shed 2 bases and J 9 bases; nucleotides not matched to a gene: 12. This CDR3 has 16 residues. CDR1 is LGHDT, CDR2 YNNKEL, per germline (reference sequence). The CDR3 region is CASSQRLGGLAPEQFF. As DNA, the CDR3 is TGTGCCAGCAGCCAACGGTTGGGCGGACTAGCTCCTGAGCAGTTCTTC.

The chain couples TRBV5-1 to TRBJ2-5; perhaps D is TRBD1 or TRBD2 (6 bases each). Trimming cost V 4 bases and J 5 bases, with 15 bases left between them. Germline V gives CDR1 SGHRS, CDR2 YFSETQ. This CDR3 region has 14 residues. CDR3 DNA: TGCGCCAGCAGCACGGGGGCCCCCAGGGAGACCCAGTACTTC. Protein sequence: CASSTGAPRETQYF.

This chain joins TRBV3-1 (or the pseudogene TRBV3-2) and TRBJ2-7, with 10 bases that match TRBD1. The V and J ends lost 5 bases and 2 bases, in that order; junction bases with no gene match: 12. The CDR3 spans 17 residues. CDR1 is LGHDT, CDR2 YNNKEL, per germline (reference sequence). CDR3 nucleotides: TGTGCCAGCAGCTCACTACCCGGACAGGGGGGGGCCTACGAGCAGTACTTC. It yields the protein CASSSLPGQGGAYEQYF.

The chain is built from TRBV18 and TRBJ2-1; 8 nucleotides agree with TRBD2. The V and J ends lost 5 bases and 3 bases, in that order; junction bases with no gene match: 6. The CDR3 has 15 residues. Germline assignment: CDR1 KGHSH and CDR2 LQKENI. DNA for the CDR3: TGTGCCAGCTCAGGTAGCGGGACCATCTACAATGAGCAGTTCTTC. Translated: CASSGSGTIYNEQFF. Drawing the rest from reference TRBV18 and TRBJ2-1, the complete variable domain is NAGVMQNPRHLVRRRGQEARLRCSPMKGHSHVYWYRQLPEEGLKFMVYLQKENIIDESGMPKERFSAEFPKEGPSILRIQQVVRGDSAAYFCASSGSGTIYNEQFFGPGTRLTVL.

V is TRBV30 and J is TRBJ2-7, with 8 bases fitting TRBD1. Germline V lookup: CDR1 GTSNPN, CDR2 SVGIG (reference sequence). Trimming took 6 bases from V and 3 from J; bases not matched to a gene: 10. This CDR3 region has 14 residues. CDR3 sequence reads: CACHDRGGRYEQYF. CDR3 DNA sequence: TGTGCCTGCCACGACAGGGGCGGCCGCTACGAGCAGTACTTC.

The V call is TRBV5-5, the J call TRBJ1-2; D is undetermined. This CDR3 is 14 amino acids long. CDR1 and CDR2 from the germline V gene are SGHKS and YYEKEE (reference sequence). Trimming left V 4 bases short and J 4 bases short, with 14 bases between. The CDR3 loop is CASSLQAASYGYTF. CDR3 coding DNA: TGTGCCAGCAGCCTCCAGGCCGCTTCCTATGGCTACACCTTC.

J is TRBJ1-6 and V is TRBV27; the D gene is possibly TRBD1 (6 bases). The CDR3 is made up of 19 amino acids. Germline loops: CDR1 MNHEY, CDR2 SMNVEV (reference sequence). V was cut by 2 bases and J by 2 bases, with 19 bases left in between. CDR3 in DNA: TGTGCCAGCAGTTTACTAGACCCAAGGACAGCCACCTATAATTCACCCCTCCACTTT. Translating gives CASSLLDPRTATYNSPLHF.

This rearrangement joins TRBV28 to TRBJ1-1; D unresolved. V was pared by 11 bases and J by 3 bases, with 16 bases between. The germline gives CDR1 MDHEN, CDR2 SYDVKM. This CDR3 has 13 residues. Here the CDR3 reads CASIEAVDTEAFF. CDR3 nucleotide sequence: TGTGCCTCAATAGAGGCCGTGGACACTGAAGCTTTCTTT.

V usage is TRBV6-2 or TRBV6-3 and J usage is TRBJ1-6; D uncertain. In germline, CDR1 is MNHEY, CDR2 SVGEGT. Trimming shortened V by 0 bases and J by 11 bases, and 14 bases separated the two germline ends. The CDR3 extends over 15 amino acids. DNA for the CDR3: TGTGCCAGCAGTTACTCGGTGTCCCTTATGGCACCCCTCCACTTT. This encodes CASSYSVSLMAPLHF.

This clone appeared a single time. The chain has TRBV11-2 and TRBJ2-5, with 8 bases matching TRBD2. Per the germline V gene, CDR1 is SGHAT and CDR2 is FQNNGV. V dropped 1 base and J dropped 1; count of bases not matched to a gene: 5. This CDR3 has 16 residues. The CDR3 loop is CASSLGGGRPQETQYF. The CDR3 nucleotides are TGTGCCAGCAGCTTAGGGGGCGGGAGGCCCCAAGAGACCCAGTACTTC.

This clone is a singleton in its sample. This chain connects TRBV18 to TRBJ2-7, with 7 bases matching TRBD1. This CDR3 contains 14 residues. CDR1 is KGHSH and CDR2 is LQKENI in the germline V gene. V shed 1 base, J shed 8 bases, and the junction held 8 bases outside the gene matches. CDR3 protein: CASSPRRGTGQQYF. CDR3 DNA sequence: TGTGCCAGCTCACCACGCAGGGGGACGGGGCAGCAGTACTTC.

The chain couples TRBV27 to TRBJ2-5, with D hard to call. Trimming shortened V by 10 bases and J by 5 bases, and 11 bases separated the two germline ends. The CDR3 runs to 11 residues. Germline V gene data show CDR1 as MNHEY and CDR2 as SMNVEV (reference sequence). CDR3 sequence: CATTWGETQYF. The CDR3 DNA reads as TGTGCCACGACGTGGGGTGAGACCCAGTACTTC.

CDR3 in DNA: TGTGCCAGCAAAAAGGGACAGGGCAACACTGAAGCTTTCTTT. It specifies CASKKGQGNTEAFF. The chain joins TRBV28 to TRBJ1-1; 9 bases fit TRBD1. V trimming: 7 bases; J trimming: 2 bases; junction bases outside the gene matches: 5. The CDR3 has 14 amino acids. From germline, CDR1 is MDHEN and CDR2 SYDVKM.

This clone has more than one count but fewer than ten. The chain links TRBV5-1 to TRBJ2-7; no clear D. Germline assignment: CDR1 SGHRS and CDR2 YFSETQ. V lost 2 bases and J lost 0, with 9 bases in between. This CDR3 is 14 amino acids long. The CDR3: CASSFSKDSYEQYF. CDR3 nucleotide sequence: TGCGCCAGCAGCTTCTCAAAGGACTCCTACGAGCAGTACTTC.